What follows describes a single T cell receptor (beta chain). Its antigen is still unknown. The entry originates in a study of cytomegalovirus exposure and HLA in healthy donors. Study summary: It was reported in a later analysis that the same platform had been used for the roughly 130 validation repertoires as for the 666 first-cohort repertoires. Study results and limitations: Among TCR beta chains, those listed as cytomegalovirus-associated numbered over 150. A later analysis found first-cohort TCR clusters tended to co-occur in the 100 to 150 validation repertoires.

Profiled with immunoSEQ multiplex PCR; TCRdb holds only in-frame clones, not every one. In the table there are roughly 150,000 clones, more than 75% of which are singletons. The CDR3 length is 13 residues. Germline CDR1 reads MNHEY; CDR2 reads SVGAGI. Trimming left V 4 bases short and J 5 bases short, with 9 bases between. This sequence joins TRBV6-5 and TRBJ1-5; possible D gene TRBD1, 5 bases. Sequenced material: PBMCs. The sequence came from a man younger than 30 in good health and CMV-seronegative. The CDR3 spells CASSLQEYQPQHF. In nucleotides, the CDR3 is TGTGCCAGCAGTTTACAGGAGTATCAGCCCCAGCATTTT.